The TCR beta chain under discussion was sequenced for a study of T cell responses to AZD1222 COVID-19 vaccine. About this clone: Its cognate antigen is unknown.

The CDR3 contains 15 residues. Trimming took off 5 bases at V and 0 bases at J, with 10 bases between the two ends. The germline V gene has CDR1 PRHDT and CDR2 FYEKMQ (reference sequence). Assay used: immunoSEQ multiplex PCR; TCRdb lists only in-frame clones, some missing. This table holds some 180,000 clones, about 93% found once. Notes on the study in general: Only a handful of AZD1222 recipients tested seropositive at baseline. Breadth and depth of Spike-specific TCRs rose after two AZD1222 doses.

The input for sequencing was peripheral blood, taken 28 days after the second AZD1222 dose. This rearrangement joins TRBV13 to TRBJ1-4; unclear D gene. This clonotype was obtained from an adult who received the AZD1222 COVID-19 vaccine. CDR3 nucleotide sequence: TGTGCCAGCAGCCTCAATGTTGCAACTAATGAAAAACTGTTTTTT. As protein: CASSLNVATNEKLFF.